What follows are 12 T cell receptor beta chains derived from one specimen sequenced in a study of cytomegalovirus exposure and HLA in healthy donors. A multiplex PCR was run with 60 Vbeta primers and 13 Jbeta primers. The assay was immunoSEQ multiplex PCR, and TCRdb's table has in-frame clones only and misses some. The table shows about 190,000 clones, with about 81% occurring only once. The source material was PBMCs. These receptors were collected from a man aged 18 to 35 in good health and CMV-seronegative.

The chain links TRBV4-2 to TRBJ1-1; D unclear. The germline V gene has CDR1 LGHNA and CDR2 YNFKEQ. The CDR3 has 17 amino acids. The ends were cut back, 1 base at V and 1 base at J, with 16 bases in the middle. In nucleotides, the CDR3 is TGTGCCAGCAGCCAAGCTGCTCAGGTGGTGGAGAACACTGAAGCTTTCTTT. This sequence encodes CASSQAAQVVENTEAFF.

The rearrangement uses TRBV2 and TRBJ1-4, with D uncertain. CDR3 length: 14 residues. Germline V lookup: CDR1 SNHLY, CDR2 FYNNEI. The germline V and J ends were trimmed by 3 bases and 8 bases, with 13 bases remaining between them. This CDR3 is CASSDRGSYEKLFF. CDR3 sequence (DNA): TGTGCCAGCAGTGATCGGGGTAGTTACGAAAAACTGTTTTTT.

The CDR3 DNA reads as TGTGCCAGTAGTATCGACTCATCCCCTCAGCCCCAGCATTTT. Its protein is CASSIDSSPQPQHF. The chain couples TRBV19 to TRBJ1-5; D call uncertain. V was trimmed by 3 bases and J by 6 bases, leaving 12 bases between them. The CDR3 is 14 residues long. CDR1 LNHDA and CDR2 SQIVND come from the germline V gene (reference sequence).

J is TRBJ2-7 and V is TRBV7-3; a weak D match, TRBD2 (6 bases). The V end was cut by 1 base, the J end by 4 bases, with 14 bases between. The CDR3 has 15 residues. Per the germline V gene, CDR1 is SGHTA and CDR2 is FQGTGA. Written as DNA, the CDR3 is TGTGCCAGCAGCTTAAATGGCGGGACCTTTTACGAGCAGTACTTC. Protein: CASSLNGGTFYEQYF.

The chain combines TRBV4-2 with TRBJ2-3; D is ambiguous. V lost 0 bases, J lost 6 bases, and 10 bases lay in between. Looked up from germline, CDR1 is LGHNA and CDR2 is YNFKEQ. This CDR3 spans 14 amino acids. The CDR3 DNA sequence: TGTGCCAGCAGCCAAGATCCCACTACCGATACGCAGTATTTT. It yields the protein CASSQDPTTDTQYF.

The chain employs TRBV7-3 and TRBJ2-1, with TRBD2 identical over 7 bases. Germline assignment: CDR1 SGHTA and CDR2 FQGTGA. CDR3 length: 16 residues. The trim removed 0 bases at V and 2 bases at J, leaving 4 bases unmatched. CDR3 bases: TGTGCCAGCAGCTTAACAGGCGGGAGTCCCTACAATGAGCAGTTCTTC. It codes for CASSLTGGSPYNEQFF.

Only one count was recorded for this clone. The chain couples TRBV2 to TRBJ2-1; the match to TRBD1 covers 10 bases. The CDR3 length is 13 residues. V gave up 8 bases and J gave up 8 bases; unmatched junction bases: 6. Germline CDR1 and CDR2: SNHLY and FYNNEI. The chain's CDR3 is CASHRDRGYEQFF. CDR3 DNA: TGTGCCAGCCACCGGGACAGGGGTTATGAGCAGTTCTTC.

This chain uses TRBV15 with TRBJ2-7; possible D gene TRBD1, 6 bases. Deletions cut 2 bases from V and 1 base from J, with 12 bases between. The CDR3 totals 15 residues. Germline V gene sequence: CDR1 LNHNV, CDR2 YYDKDF (reference sequence). CDR3: CATSRSLDRSYEQYF. Here the CDR3 DNA reads TGTGCCACCAGCAGATCATTGGACAGATCCTACGAGCAGTACTTC.

The V call is TRBV12-5, the J call TRBJ2-1, with 9 bases matching TRBD2. Trimming removed 9 bases from V and 3 bases from J; junction bases left unmatched: 6. Germline loops: CDR1 LGHNT, CDR2 FRNRAP. This CDR3 spans 14 amino acids. The CDR3 region has the DNA TGTGCTAGCCCTCTAGCGGGGAGCTACAATGAGCAGTTCTTC. The encoded protein is CASPLAGSYNEQFF.

The chain carries TRBV5-1 and TRBJ2-4; 11 bases map to TRBD2. The CDR3 has 18 residues. Germline-derived CDR1 and CDR2 are SGHRS and YFSETQ. Trimming took 0 bases from V and 6 from J; bases not matched to a gene: 11. The CDR3 protein is CASSLELAGASRGNIQYF. The CDR3 DNA follows: TGCGCCAGCAGCTTGGAACTAGCGGGGGCCTCGCGCGGAAACATTCAGTACTTC.

This chain connects TRBV5-6 to TRBJ2-2; D possibly corresponds to TRBD2 (6 bases). The V and J ends lost 7 bases and 7 bases respectively, with 14 bases between them. The CDR3 is 13 residues long. Germline loops: CDR1 SGHDT, CDR2 YYEEEE. The CDR3 DNA is TGTGCCAGCCTTATGGGGGGAGTCGGGGAGCTGTTTTTT. It specifies CASLMGGVGELFF.

A few counts support this clone. This chain connects TRBV25-1 to TRBJ1-4; 8 bases align to TRBD1. V was pared by 4 bases and J by 3 bases, with 7 bases of the junction left unmatched. Germline V gene sequence: CDR1 MGHDK, CDR2 SYGVNS. This CDR3 has 16 amino acids. As DNA, the CDR3 is TGTGCCAGCAGTGCTCATCAGGGGGCCTCTAATGAAAAACTGTTTTTT. This codes for CASSAHQGASNEKLFF.